The 9 T cell receptor beta chains presented below share a single source sample, sequenced in a study of T-cell reconstitution after alpha-beta-depleted transplantation in children. Preparation of the TCRbeta library involved a method that used unique molecular identifiers. TCRdb used MiXCR to reprocess the PCR reads, holding one entry per CDR3 protein. Of fewer than 500,000 distinct CDR3 sequences listed, approximately 42% were seen once; the top ten hold under 35%. Here the sequenced sample was PBMCs, taken before TCRalphabeta/CD19-depleted stem cell transplant. The source of these receptors is a girl aged 2-10 years with aplastic anemia, due to receive a stem cell transplant.

This clonotype has at least ten counts. The chain employs TRBV15 and TRBJ2-2; TRBD2 might be the D (6 bases). The CDR3 totals 14 residues. Germline CDR1 LNHNV, CDR2 YYDKDF (reference sequence). The V gene lost 3 bases and the J gene lost 1 base, with 6 bases spanning the gap. Here the CDR3 reads CATSRGGNTGELFF. CDR3 DNA sequence: TGTGCCACCAGCAGGGGAGGGAACACCGGGGAGCTGTTTTTT. The full variable domain, rest sourced from reference TRBV15 and TRBJ2-2, is DAMVIQNPRYQVTQFGKPVTLSCSQTLNHNVMYWYQQKSSQAPKLLFHYYDKDFNNEADTPDNFQSRRPNTSFCFLDIRSPGLGDTAMYLCATSRGGNTGELFFGEGSRLTVL.

This clonotype was detected many times. V and J are TRBV12-3 or TRBV12-4 and TRBJ2-4; D possibly matches TRBD1 or TRBD2 (5 bases each). This CDR3 is 15 amino acids long. V lost 5 bases, J lost 7 bases, and 18 bases lay in between. The CDR3 region is CASSIVPAGANIQYF. The CDR3 DNA sequence: TGTGCCAGCAGTATAGTCCCTGCCGGGGCGAACATTCAGTACTTC.

This chain joins TRBV29-1 and TRBJ2-2; TRBD2 aligns across 10 bases. Germline CDR1 SQVTM, CDR2 ANQGSEA. The CDR3 is made up of 14 amino acids. V shed 4 bases, J shed 7 bases, and the junction held 6 bases outside the gene matches. The CDR3 loop reads CSVGSGRASGELFF. For the CDR3, the DNA is TGCAGCGTTGGGAGCGGGAGGGCCAGCGGGGAGCTGTTTTTT.

This clonotype was observed a few times. The V call is TRBV7-9, the J call TRBJ2-1; 13 bases are shared with TRBD2. With V trimmed by 4 bases and J by 12 bases, 9 bases remained unmatched. In germline, CDR1 is SEHNR, CDR2 FQNEAQ (reference sequence). This CDR3 region has 15 residues. CDR3 DNA sequence: TGTGCCAGCAGCTCCCCGGGACTAGCGGGATGGGTGCAGTTCTTC. Protein sequence: CASSSPGLAGWVQFF.

This chain uses TRBV27 with TRBJ2-1, with TRBD1 as a possible D gene (5 bases). There are 17 residues in the CDR3. The V and J ends lost 2 bases and 1 base respectively, with 15 bases between them. Germline V gene sequence: CDR1 MNHEY, CDR2 SMNVEV (reference sequence). The CDR3 spells CASSLKGALTSYNEQFF. The DNA of the CDR3 is TGTGCCAGCAGTTTAAAAGGGGCACTGACTTCCTACAATGAGCAGTTCTTC.

This clonotype was picked up many times. V usage is TRBV12-3 or TRBV12-4 and J usage is TRBJ2-7, with 13 bases that match TRBD2. This CDR3 comprises 15 residues. Trimming took 3 bases from V and 3 from J; bases not matched to a gene: 2. CDR3 DNA: TGTGCCAGCAGTTTCCGGACTAGCGGGAGCTACGAGCAGTACTTC. This encodes CASSFRTSGSYEQYF.

This clonotype was seen many times. The gene calls are TRBV12-3 or TRBV12-4 and TRBJ2-1, with D possibly matching TRBD2 (6 bases). V was shortened by 1 base and J by 6 bases, with 16 bases between the two germline ends. The length of the CDR3 is 16 residues. The CDR3 loop reads CASSLVRRAGINEQFF. CDR3 DNA sequence: TGTGCCAGCAGTTTAGTAAGGAGGGCCGGGATCAATGAGCAGTTCTTC.

Ten or more counts support this clonotype. This sequence joins TRBV5-6 and TRBJ1-1; D perhaps matches TRBD1 (5 bases). Germline V gene lookup returns CDR1 SGHDT and CDR2 YYEEEE. V dropped 4 bases and J dropped 2 bases, with 12 bases sitting between them. This CDR3 has 14 amino acids. The CDR3 loop is CASSVGGSNTEAFF. In DNA form, the CDR3 reads TGTGCCAGCAGCGTGGGGGGGTCTAACACTGAAGCTTTCTTT.

A few counts support this clonotype. The chain has TRBV7-9 and TRBJ2-1, with 7 bases matching TRBD1. V shed 3 bases and J 8 bases; nucleotides not matched to a gene: 1. Germline V CDR1 and CDR2: SEHNR, FQNEAQ (reference sequence). There are 12 residues in the CDR3. The CDR3 region is CASSFQGDEQFF. CDR3 sequence (DNA): TGTGCCAGCAGCTTTCAGGGGGATGAGCAGTTCTTC.